Given below is one TCR beta chain in context. Its antigen is currently not known. Base qualities were left out, and no much larger clone turns up one base away. This sample was included in a study of beta chain features in type 1 diabetes (dated by TCRdb to 2016 to 2018). Regarding the complete study: Patients and healthy donors did not differ in mean age, gender distribution, total cell number or subset yield. A total of about 100,000,000 sorted cells were examined across all samples, and RNA yield correlated strongly with the number of cells per subset. In the study, TCRB repertoires of sorted circulating CD4+ T cell subsets from recently diagnosed type 1 diabetes patients were compared with those of matched healthy donors. Regulatory and stem cell-like memory subsets were obtained from only 8 patients and roughly eight healthy donors, while naive and central memory subsets were obtained from all 30 or so donors. Findings and caveats that apply to the study as a whole: Because cDNA rather than genomic DNA was sequenced, highly expressing activated cells could have been over-represented, although no difference in activation and CD3 levels was found between groups. Shorter templates might be favored by PCR, yet because patient and control samples were amplified and corrected together, any such skew would affect both groups equally. Type 1 diabetes patients showed a moderate but significant shortening of TCRB CDR3 length in all four CD4+ subsets. Patients with type 1 diabetes made fewer insertions and deleted more nucleotides at VDJ recombination sites, implying thymic rearrangement abnormalities. Only small numbers of individuals were included in the HLA sub-analyses, which left unresolved whether HLA type had any influence on TCRB rearrangement. The naive, central memory and regulatory TCRB repertoires appeared to resemble one another more closely among patients than among healthy donors.

Its CDR3 holds 16 amino acids, cysteine through phenylalanine. Of all the DNA, just the CDR3 is kept, 48 bases in frame from base 1. V and J are trimmed by 3 bases and 6 bases, and the gene matches miss 7 bases of the junction. CDR1 and CDR2 (SGHRS, YFSETQ) derive from the germline V gene. The entire amount of isolated RNA was reverse transcribed using the High Capacity cDNA Reverse Transcription Kit, so the sequenced TCRB transcripts were expressed ones. Deep immunoSEQ sequencing was performed on naive, central memory and regulatory T cell samples, with an average of about 3.57 million total reads per sample. Sorted cells were lysed in RLT buffer and RNA was extracted with DNase-treated RNeasy Micro or Mini kits, depending on cell number. To prevent cross-contamination, each cell subset was processed individually, whereas patient and healthy donor samples were processed jointly. The immunoSEQ multiplex PCR was used to amplify TCRB sequences from cDNA, generating 87-bp fragments that spanned the CDR3 region. Sequencing of the amplicons was done on the Illumina HiSeq platform. Concerning the study's data processing: Synthetic template baselines were used to correct PCR bias computationally, reads within Hamming distance 2 were collapsed together, and singletons that could not be merged were discarded. Reads were aligned against IMGT so that V, D and J genes, CDR3 length and insertions or deletions at six rearrangement sites could be assigned. Within each subset, clonotype counts were normalized to sorted cell number, and only after that were true diversity and Gini coefficients computed with the tcR R package. The overlap coefficient, calculated on TCRB nucleotide sequences, was used to measure repertoire sharing. Out-of-frame TCRB sequences from naive cells were analyzed as a proxy for the pre-selection repertoire. TCRdb provides this immuneACCESS table in a form limited to in-frame rearrangements. Some clones are lacking; in checked studies, under half of them reflect an unresolved V gene, and why the rest are absent is not known. The V and J calls and the clone size are those of that table, but D and trimming were determined from the DNA. In this sample the table shows 330,000 or so clones, around 20% of which occur a single time. The ten largest account for around 0.045% of the sample.

A single peripheral blood draw of approximately 100 mL on average was collected from each donor into heparinised tubes. Using a panel that included CD45RO, CCR7, CD25, CD127, CD95 and CD27, naive, central memory, regulatory and stem cell-like memory CD4+ T cells were sorted on a BD FACSAria II. All sorted populations exceeded 95% purity. PBMCs were isolated right away by Lymphoprep density gradient centrifugation and were stained directly, without culture. Samples were stained and sorted in pairs, with one healthy donor and one patient per experiment, so that batch effects were minimized. The source of this sequence is a woman aged 18-30 years in good health. Sequencing was performed on naive CD4+ T cells from blood. Sample cell subset or site, as interpreted from the label and publication: true naive CD4+ T cells. Recombination connected TRBV5-1 to TRBJ2-2, and TRBD2 aligns with 11 junction nucleotides. The CDR3 in this case is CASSSQTSGTSGELFF. The bases read TGCGCCAGCAGCTCCCAGACTAGCGGGACCTCCGGGGAGCTGTTTTTT.